This T cell receptor beta chain was captured in a study of T cell changes during pregnancy in multiple sclerosis. This clone was picked up a small number of times. Repertoires were generated with immunoSEQ multiplex PCR, while TCRdb's copy carries only in-frame clones and drops some. The sample lists tens of thousands of clones, roughly 93% occurring once. The sequencing used peripheral blood, collected in the second trimester of pregnancy. The source of this sequence is a female donor in good health, enrolled as a control in a pregnancy study.

The CDR3 nucleotides read TGTGCCAGCTCATCAAGGACAGGGGAGAACACTGAAGCTTTCTTT. This gives the protein CASSSRTGENTEAFF. This sequence joins TRBV18 and TRBJ1-1, with 9 positions matching TRBD1. Germline lookup yields CDR1 KGHSH and CDR2 LQKENI. With V trimmed by 5 bases and J by 1 base, 5 bases remained unmatched. The CDR3 totals 15 residues.